This T cell receptor beta chain was captured in a study of OX40 agonist ivuxolimab in advanced cancers. As regards this clone: Antigen: not known.

Exclusion applied to patients with autoimmune disease history or systemic immunosuppression. The V segment lost 4 bases and the J segment 4 bases; nucleotides outside the gene matches: 2. The CDR3 runs 12 residues. Germline lookup yields CDR1 SQVTM and CDR2 ANQGSEA. Generated by immunoSEQ multiplex PCR, the TCRdb table keeps only in-frame clones and is missing some. The table records tens of thousands of clones, 75% to 90% of them present only once. Study observations and caveats: CD4+ and CD8+ T cells in blood underwent clonal expansion by week 6 at 0.1 to 3.0 mg/kg. Low levels of normalized T-cell clonal expansion also appeared in some nonresponders. Expanded clones were, on average, more numerous in CD8+ T cells than in CD4+.

The sequence was collected from an adult with an advanced solid tumor such as melanoma, head and neck, liver or kidney cancer. The specimen was CD4+ or CD8+ T cells sorted from blood, collected in a trial of the OX40 agonist ivuxolimab. The chain uses TRBV29-1 and TRBJ2-3; 7 nucleotides agree with TRBD1. CDR3 coding DNA: TGCAGCGTTGGACAGGGTGCAGATACGCAGTATTTT. This encodes CSVGQGADTQYF.